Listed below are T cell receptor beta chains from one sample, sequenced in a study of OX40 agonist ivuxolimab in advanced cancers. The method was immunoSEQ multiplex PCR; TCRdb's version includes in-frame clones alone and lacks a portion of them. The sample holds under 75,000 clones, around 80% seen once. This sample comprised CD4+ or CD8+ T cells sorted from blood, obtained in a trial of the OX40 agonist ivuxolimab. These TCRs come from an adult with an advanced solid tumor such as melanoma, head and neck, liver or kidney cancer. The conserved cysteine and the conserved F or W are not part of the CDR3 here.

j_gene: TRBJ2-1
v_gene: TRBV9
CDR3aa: ASSVGGLAGREQF

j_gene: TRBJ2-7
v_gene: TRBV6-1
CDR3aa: ASSEVRAYEQY

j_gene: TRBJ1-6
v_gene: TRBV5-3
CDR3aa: ARSLEQGADSPLH

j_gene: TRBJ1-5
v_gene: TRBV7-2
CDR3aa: ASSDSGNQPQH

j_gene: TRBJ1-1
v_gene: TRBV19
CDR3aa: ASRPNGQPNTEAF

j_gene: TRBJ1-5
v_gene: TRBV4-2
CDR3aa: ASSPEWQGDQPQH

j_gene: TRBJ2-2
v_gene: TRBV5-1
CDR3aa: ASSLTAPTGELF

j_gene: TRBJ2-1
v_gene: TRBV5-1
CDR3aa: ASSLGLTPGSYNEQF

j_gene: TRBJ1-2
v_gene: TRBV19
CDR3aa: ASSTQPGRGRGNYGYT

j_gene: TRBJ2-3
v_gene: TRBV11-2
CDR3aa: ASSPGGDTQY

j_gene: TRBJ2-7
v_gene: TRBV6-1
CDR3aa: ASSVTTGASSYEQY

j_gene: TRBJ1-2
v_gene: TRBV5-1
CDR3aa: ASSLLTTDYGYT

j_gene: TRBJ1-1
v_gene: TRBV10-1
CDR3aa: ASSEDGNTEAF

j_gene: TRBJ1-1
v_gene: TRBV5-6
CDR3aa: ASRPRVGGTEAF

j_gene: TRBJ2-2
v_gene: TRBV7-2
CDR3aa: ASSRTGVRVRELF

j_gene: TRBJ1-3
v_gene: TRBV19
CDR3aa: ASSTLQGRGNTIY

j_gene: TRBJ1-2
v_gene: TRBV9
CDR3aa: ASSVDDDYGYT

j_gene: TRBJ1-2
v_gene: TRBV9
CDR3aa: ASSFRQGHGGYT

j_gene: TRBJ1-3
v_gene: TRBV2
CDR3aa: ASSTSSGNTIY

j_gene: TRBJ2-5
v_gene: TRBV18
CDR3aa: ASSGETQY

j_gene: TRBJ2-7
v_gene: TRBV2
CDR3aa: ASMRRGEYEQY

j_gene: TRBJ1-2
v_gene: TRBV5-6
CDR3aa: ASSLRGGGYT

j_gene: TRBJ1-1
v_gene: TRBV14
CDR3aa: ASSRGTAEAF

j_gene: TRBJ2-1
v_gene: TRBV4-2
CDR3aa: ASSQTHLTGGRGNEQF

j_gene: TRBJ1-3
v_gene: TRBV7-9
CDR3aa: ASRGTGIDTIY

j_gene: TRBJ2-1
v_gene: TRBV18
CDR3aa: ASSQAGNEQF

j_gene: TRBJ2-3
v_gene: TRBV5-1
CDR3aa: ASRLQVWETSTDTQY

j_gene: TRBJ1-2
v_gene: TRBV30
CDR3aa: AWSLGLGYT

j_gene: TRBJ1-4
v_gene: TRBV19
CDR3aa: ASSTGRVATGELF

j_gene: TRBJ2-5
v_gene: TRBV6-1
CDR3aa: ASNRRRETQY

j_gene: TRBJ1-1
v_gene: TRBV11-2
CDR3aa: ASSLGPTDGFKNTEAF

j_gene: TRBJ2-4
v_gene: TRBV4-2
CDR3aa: ASSQESRAPAKNIQY

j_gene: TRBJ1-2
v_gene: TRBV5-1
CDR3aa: ASSSRDRESGYT

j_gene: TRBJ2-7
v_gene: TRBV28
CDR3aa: ASSPAYYEQY

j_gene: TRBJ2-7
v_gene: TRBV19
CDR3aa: ASSAGLVPNEQY

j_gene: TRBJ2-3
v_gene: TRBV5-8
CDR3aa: ASSLSTGATDTQY

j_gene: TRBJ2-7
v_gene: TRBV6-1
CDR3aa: ASSDSLSQDEQY

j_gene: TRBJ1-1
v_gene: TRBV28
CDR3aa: ASSLGGVTGTEAF

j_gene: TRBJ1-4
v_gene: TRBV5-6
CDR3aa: ASSLVPRNEKLF

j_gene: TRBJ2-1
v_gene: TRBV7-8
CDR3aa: ASSPTTDRGRDPF

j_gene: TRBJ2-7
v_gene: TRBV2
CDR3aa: ASRGLAGAYEQY

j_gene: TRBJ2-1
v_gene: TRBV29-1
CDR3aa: SASTSGGDGF

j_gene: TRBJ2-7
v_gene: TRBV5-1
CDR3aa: ASSFAITNYEQY

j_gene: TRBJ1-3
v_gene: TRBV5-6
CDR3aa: ASGLGGNTIY

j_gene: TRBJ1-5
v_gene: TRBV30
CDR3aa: AWNGKGQGSQPQH

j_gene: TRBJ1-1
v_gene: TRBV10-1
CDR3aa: ASRTGLNTEAF

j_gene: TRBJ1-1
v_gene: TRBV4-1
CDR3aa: ASSSPLDRVNTEAF

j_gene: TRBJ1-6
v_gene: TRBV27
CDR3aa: ASRRTGGPVH

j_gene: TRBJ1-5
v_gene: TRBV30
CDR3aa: AFALGQFNQPQH

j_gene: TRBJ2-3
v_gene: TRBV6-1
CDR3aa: ATWTDPPSTDTQY

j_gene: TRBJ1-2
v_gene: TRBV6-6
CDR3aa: AYFVWGRANYGYT

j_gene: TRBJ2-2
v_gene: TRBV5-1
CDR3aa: ASSSLAANTGELF

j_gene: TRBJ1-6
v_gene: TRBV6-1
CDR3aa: ASSGTDRNSPLH

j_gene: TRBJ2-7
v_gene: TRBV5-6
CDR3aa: ASSLGTGGFREQY

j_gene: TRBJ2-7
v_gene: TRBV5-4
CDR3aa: ASSLEGNSYEQY